The 30 T cell receptor beta chains below all came from one sample that was sequenced in a study of blood T cell repertoires in COVID-19. Profiled with immunoSEQ multiplex PCR; TCRdb holds only in-frame clones, not every one. The repertoire holds under 55,000 clones, with roughly nine tenths as singletons. Sequenced input: peripheral blood. These receptors came from a woman of 80 years or more with active COVID-19.

The genes are TRBV4-2 and TRBJ2-7; TRBD1 is a possible D gene (6 bases). Deletions cut 1 base from V and 2 bases from J, with 12 bases between. This CDR3 comprises 15 residues. Germline values: CDR1 LGHNA, CDR2 YNFKEQ. This CDR3 is CASSQASGETYEQYF. The CDR3 DNA follows: TGTGCCAGCAGCCAAGCGTCAGGGGAGACCTACGAGCAGTACTTC.

This clone is judged medium-sized. J is TRBJ1-1 and V is TRBV10-2, with no clear D. V was shortened by 5 bases and J by 3 bases, with 10 bases between the two germline ends. Germline CDR1 is WSHSY and CDR2 is SAAADI. The length of the CDR3 is 13 residues. The CDR3 loop is CASSRGPDTEAFF. The CDR3 coding sequence is TGCGCCAGCAGTCGAGGGCCGGACACTGAAGCTTTCTTT.

This sequence joins TRBV6-5 and TRBJ1-5; TRBD1 matches 10 bases. The CDR3 covers 14 residues. CDR1 is MNHEY and CDR2 is SVGAGI in the germline V gene. Unmatched junction bases numbered 4, after V lost 5 bases and J lost 6 bases. The CDR3 sequence is CASSTGQGIQPQHF. DNA of the CDR3: TGTGCCAGCAGTACGGGACAGGGGATTCAGCCCCAGCATTTT.

The chain is built from TRBV3-1 (or the pseudogene TRBV3-2) and TRBJ2-7; TRBD2 agrees at 13 bases. CDR3 length equals 15 residues. Trimming at V came to 4 bases and at J to 6 bases, leaving 6 bases not matched to a gene. Germline CDR1 reads LGHDT; CDR2 reads YNNKEL (reference sequence). The CDR3, as DNA: TGTGCCAGCAGCCTCCGACTAGCGGGGGGATCCGAGCAGTACTTC. Encoded protein: CASSLRLAGGSEQYF.

This clone was detected only once. V is TRBV4-1 and J is TRBJ2-6; 11 nucleotides align to TRBD1. Unmatched junction bases numbered 9, after V lost 3 bases and J lost 2 bases. Looked up from germline, CDR1 is MGHRA and CDR2 is YSYEKL. The CDR3 has 19 amino acids. The DNA for the CDR3 is TGCGCCAGCAGCCAGAATAGCGGGACAGGGGGGACTGGGGCCAACGTCCTGACTTTC. Translation gives CASSQNSGTGGTGANVLTF.

The CDR3 nucleotides read TGTGCCAGCAGCCTTAGTGGCGGGGTGGTGGATGAGCAGTTCTTC. It specifies CASSLSGGVVDEQFF. V is TRBV3-1 (or the pseudogene TRBV3-2) and J is TRBJ2-1; D is possibly TRBD2 (6 bases). CDR1 and CDR2 (germline): LGHDT, YNNKEL (reference sequence). There are 15 residues in the CDR3. V lost 4 bases and J 8 bases, leaving 18 bases between the germline ends.

The sample holds a few counts of this clone. The genes are TRBV28 and TRBJ2-2; 7 bases are a match to TRBD2. The CDR3 is 16 residues long. CDR1 is MDHEN and CDR2 is SYDVKM in the germline V gene. Trimming at V came to 6 bases and at J to 7 bases, leaving 14 bases not matched to a gene. The CDR3 DNA is TGTGCCAGCAGGGGAGGGCAGGGTAGAGCTGGCGGGGAGCTGTTTTTT. This codes for CASRGGQGRAGGELFF.

The V gene is TRBV5-1, the J gene TRBJ2-5, with 8 bases aligning to TRBD2. The junction had 6 bases not matched to a gene; V was cut back by 0 bases and J by 5 bases. The CDR3 consists of 15 residues. Germline V gene sequence: CDR1 SGHRS, CDR2 YFSETQ. The CDR3 DNA is TGCGCCAGCAGCTTGGGACGGGGGGGCGTCGAGACCCAGTACTTC. Its protein product is CASSLGRGGVETQYF.

This sequence joins TRBV9 and TRBJ2-5; D gene uncertain. Trimming took 1 base from V and 3 from J, leaving 7 bases between them. Germline CDR1 is SGDLS and CDR2 is YYNGEE. The CDR3 length is 13 residues. CDR3 in DNA: TGTGCCAGCAGCGTACAGCAGGAAGAGACCCAGTACTTC. Its protein product is CASSVQQEETQYF.

The rearrangement joins TRBV10-3 to TRBJ1-2; the D gene is possibly TRBD1 (6 bases). Germline V gene data show CDR1 as ENHRY and CDR2 as SYGVKD. The V end was cut by 0 bases, the J end by 4 bases, with 12 bases between. This CDR3 has 15 amino acids. CDR3 coding DNA: TGTGCCATCAGTGAGTCGCCGGGCAGGGGCTATGGCTACACCTTC. Translation: CAISESPGRGYGYTF.

The J gene is TRBJ1-4, the V gene TRBV5-4, with 8 bases matching TRBD1. J gave up 4 bases and V 4 bases, and 3 bases lay outside the gene matches. Germline V gene data show CDR1 as SGHNT and CDR2 as YYREEE (reference sequence). CDR3 length: 14 amino acids. The CDR3 DNA reads as TGTGCCAGCAGCGAGGGACAGGATAATGAAAAACTGTTTTTT. It specifies CASSEGQDNEKLFF. The full variable domain, completed using reference TRBV5-4 and TRBJ1-4, is ETGVTQSPTHLIKTRGQQVTLRCSSQSGHNTVSWYQQALGQGPQFIFQYYREEENGRGNFPPRFSGLQFPNYSSELNVNALELDDSALYLCASSEGQDNEKLFFGSGTQLSVL.

J is TRBJ2-3 and V is TRBV6-5; 10 nucleotides align to TRBD2. J lost 1 base, V lost 6 bases, and 4 bases had no gene match. CDR1 is MNHEY and CDR2 is SVGAGI in the germline V gene. This CDR3 is 15 amino acids long. For the CDR3, the DNA is TGTGCCAGCAGAGAGCGGGGGGGCGGCACAGATACGCAGTATTTT. Its protein product is CASRERGGGTDTQYF.

This clone was detected once. V usage is TRBV18 and J usage is TRBJ2-1; 12 nucleotides line up with TRBD2. The CDR3 totals 15 residues. V shed 3 bases, J shed 5 bases, and the junction held 2 bases outside the gene matches. In germline, CDR1 is KGHSH, CDR2 LQKENI. CDR3: CASSPSSGRDNEQFF. The DNA for the CDR3 is TGTGCCAGCTCACCGTCTAGCGGGAGGGACAATGAGCAGTTCTTC.

This rearrangement joins TRBV3-1 (or the pseudogene TRBV3-2) to TRBJ1-1; D possibly corresponds to TRBD1 (6 bases). The CDR3 is 13 amino acids. Germline V lookup: CDR1 LGHDT, CDR2 YNNKEL (reference sequence). The germline V and J ends were trimmed by 4 bases and 3 bases, with 9 bases remaining between them. The CDR3 bases are TGTGCCAGCAGCCGGGGGCGGGACACTGAAGCTTTCTTT. This encodes CASSRGRDTEAFF.

V gene TRBV18 combines with J gene TRBJ1-3; D unresolved. Trimming removed 0 bases at V and 0 bases at J, with 9 bases between. The CDR3 runs to 16 residues. Germline lookup yields CDR1 KGHSH and CDR2 LQKENI. Here the CDR3 reads CASSPPAGYSGNTIYF. The DNA for the CDR3 is TGTGCCAGCTCACCACCGGCGGGGTACTCTGGAAACACCATATATTTT.

The table lists this clone with a few counts. J is TRBJ1-6 and V is TRBV4-3; D ambiguous. The CDR3 length is 19 residues. Per germline, CDR1 LGHNA and CDR2 YSLEER. Trimming left V 0 bases short and J 0 bases short, with 15 bases between. In nucleotides, the CDR3 is TGCGCCAGCAGCCAAGATCCTTTACGCGGGTTCTCCTATAATTCACCCCTCCACTTT. It encodes CASSQDPLRGFSYNSPLHF.

The chain joins TRBV7-2 to TRBJ1-1, with D hard to call. The CDR3 totals 14 residues. Trimming took off 1 base at V and 1 base at J, with 7 bases between the two ends. Germline CDR1 SGHTA, CDR2 FQGNSA. CDR3 coding DNA: TGTGCCAGCAGCTTAGGGGGAGGGAACACTGAAGCTTTCTTT. Translating it yields CASSLGGGNTEAFF.

CDR3 coding DNA: TGTGCCAGCAGCTTAGGCAGCGGGGGGGTTGGGGAGCAGTACTTC. Protein product: CASSLGSGGVGEQYF. This sequence joins TRBV7-6 and TRBJ2-7; TRBD2 matches 10 bases. Germline V gives CDR1 SGHVS, CDR2 FNYEAQ. The CDR3 length is 15 residues. V dropped 1 base and J dropped 7; count of bases not matched to a gene: 7.

The rearrangement uses TRBV4-3 and TRBJ1-5; D uncertain. The CDR3 contains 14 residues. V lost 0 bases and J 7 bases, leaving 10 bases between the germline ends. Germline loops: CDR1 LGHNA, CDR2 YSLEER. The CDR3 sequence: CASSQDWELQPQHF. The CDR3 DNA reads as TGCGCCAGCAGCCAAGACTGGGAGTTACAGCCCCAGCATTTT.

The chain couples TRBV5-1 to TRBJ1-4; TRBD1 matches 7 bases. Trimming took 4 bases from V and 5 from J; bases not matched to a gene: 2. Germline values: CDR1 SGHRS, CDR2 YFSETQ. CDR3 length: 13 residues. CDR3 sequence: CASSPGQNEKLFF. The CDR3 DNA follows: TGCGCCAGCAGCCCGGGACAGAATGAAAAACTGTTTTTT.

The chain is built from TRBV5-1 and TRBJ1-6; D is uncertain. CDR1 SGHRS and CDR2 YFSETQ come from the germline V gene. The CDR3 length is 15 residues. V lost 0 bases and J lost 2, with 6 bases in between. DNA of the CDR3: TGCGCCAGCAGCTTGGCAGCGGCCTATAATTCACCCCTCCACTTT. It codes for CASSLAAAYNSPLHF.

This sequence joins TRBV24-1 and TRBJ2-7, with 9 bases matching TRBD1. The V gene's germline CDR1 is KGHDR and CDR2 SFDVKD. The CDR3 contains 15 residues. The V gene end was trimmed by 4 bases and the J gene end by 0 bases; junction bases not matched to a gene: 3. In DNA, the CDR3 is TGTGCCACCAGTGACCCGACAGGGGGCTCCTACGAGCAGTACTTC. It encodes CATSDPTGGSYEQYF.

The chain uses TRBV15 and TRBJ2-7; 8 nucleotides align to TRBD1. CDR3 length: 15 amino acids. Germline CDR1 reads LNHNV; CDR2 reads YYDKDF (reference sequence). V gave up 0 bases and J gave up 5 bases; unmatched junction bases: 6. The CDR3 loop is CATSRDPGGSDEQYF. The CDR3 region has the DNA TGTGCCACCAGCAGAGATCCAGGGGGCAGTGACGAGCAGTACTTC. Variable domain in full (rest from reference TRBV15 and TRBJ2-7): DAMVIQNPRYQVTQFGKPVTLSCSQTLNHNVMYWYQQKSSQAPKLLFHYYDKDFNNEADTPDNFQSRRPNTSFCFLDIRSPGLGDTAMYLCATSRDPGGSDEQYFGPGTRLTVT.

This clone was observed a single time. The V gene is TRBV2, the J gene TRBJ2-3, with 8 bases aligning to TRBD1. In germline, CDR1 is SNHLY, CDR2 FYNNEI. The CDR3 has 14 residues. Trimming removed 5 bases from V and 5 bases from J; junction bases left unmatched: 6. This chain's CDR3 is CASSLGQGIDTQYF. The DNA for the CDR3 is TGTGCCAGCAGTCTCGGACAGGGTATAGATACGCAGTATTTT.

The chain combines TRBV5-5 with TRBJ2-5, with D unresolved. This CDR3 comprises 14 residues. Germline assignment: CDR1 SGHKS and CDR2 YYEKEE (reference sequence). V was cut by 4 bases and J by 5 bases, with 15 bases left in between. The CDR3: CASSPLPPAETQYF. The CDR3 DNA follows: TGTGCCAGCAGCCCGCTCCCCCCCGCGGAGACCCAGTACTTC.

The rearrangement uses TRBV5-1 and TRBJ2-3; 15 nucleotides match TRBD2. This CDR3 contains 21 residues. With 2 bases clipped from V and 1 base from J, the junction kept 14 bases outside the gene matches. Germline values: CDR1 SGHRS, CDR2 YFSETQ. The CDR3 DNA is TGCGCCAGCAGCTTCCCCGGACTAGCGGGGGGGGCCTTCGGCGGCACAGATACGCAGTATTTT. Protein: CASSFPGLAGGAFGGTDTQYF.

The chain recombines TRBV3-1 (or the pseudogene TRBV3-2) with TRBJ2-7; D gene ambiguous. V lost 3 bases and J lost 2, with 11 bases in between. The germline CDR1 and CDR2 sequences are LGHDT and YNNKEL (reference sequence). The CDR3 has 14 amino acids. The CDR3 DNA sequence: TGTGCCAGCAGCCAGGCAGGCCGCCCCTACGAGCAGTACTTC. Residues: CASSQAGRPYEQYF.

The chain carries TRBV2 and TRBJ2-1; 8 bases map to TRBD2. The CDR3 has 14 residues. The germline V gene encodes CDR1 SNHLY and CDR2 FYNNEI. V lost 6 bases to trimming and J lost 2 bases; unmatched junction nucleotides: 3. The CDR3 here is CASSGGGTYNEQFF. In DNA form, the CDR3 reads TGTGCCAGCAGCGGGGGGGGGACCTACAATGAGCAGTTCTTC.

V gene TRBV4-2 combines with J gene TRBJ1-2, with a weak D call TRBD1 (5 bases). V was shortened by 2 bases and J by 3 bases, with 13 bases between the two germline ends. From germline, CDR1 is LGHNA and CDR2 YNFKEQ. CDR3 length equals 15 residues. The CDR3 DNA reads as TGTGCCAGCAGCCAAATGTCCCGGGACTACTATGGCTACACCTTC. Protein: CASSQMSRDYYGYTF.

The rearrangement uses TRBV4-3 and TRBJ1-2; 7 positions agree with TRBD1. Germline CDR1 reads LGHNA; CDR2 reads YSLEER. CDR3 length equals 14 residues. Trimming took 4 bases from V and 7 from J; bases not matched to a gene: 9. CDR3 bases: TGCGCCAGCAGCCCTATCGACAGGGAGGCTGGCTACACCTTC. The encoded protein is CASSPIDREAGYTF.